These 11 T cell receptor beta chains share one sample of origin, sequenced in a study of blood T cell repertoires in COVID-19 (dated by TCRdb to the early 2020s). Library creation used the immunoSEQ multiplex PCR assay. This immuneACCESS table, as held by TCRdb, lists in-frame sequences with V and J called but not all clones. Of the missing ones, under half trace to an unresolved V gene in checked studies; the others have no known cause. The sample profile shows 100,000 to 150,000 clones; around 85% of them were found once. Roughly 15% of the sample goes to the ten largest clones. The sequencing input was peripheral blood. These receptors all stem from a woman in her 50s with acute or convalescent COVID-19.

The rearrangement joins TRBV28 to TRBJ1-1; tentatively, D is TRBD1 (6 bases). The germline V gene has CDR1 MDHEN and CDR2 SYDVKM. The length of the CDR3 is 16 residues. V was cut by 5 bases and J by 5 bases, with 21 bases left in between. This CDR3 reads CASSTPSWGLGTEAFF. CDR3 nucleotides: TGTGCCAGCAGTACTCCCTCGTGGGGGCTGGGTACTGAAGCTTTCTTT.

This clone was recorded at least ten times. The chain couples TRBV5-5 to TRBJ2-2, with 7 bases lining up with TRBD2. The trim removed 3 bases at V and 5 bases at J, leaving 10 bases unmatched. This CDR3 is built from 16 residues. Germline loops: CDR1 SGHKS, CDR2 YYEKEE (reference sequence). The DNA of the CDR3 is TGTGCCAGCAGCTCAGCCCAGCGGGGATTAACCGGGGAGCTGTTTTTT. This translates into CASSSAQRGLTGELFF.

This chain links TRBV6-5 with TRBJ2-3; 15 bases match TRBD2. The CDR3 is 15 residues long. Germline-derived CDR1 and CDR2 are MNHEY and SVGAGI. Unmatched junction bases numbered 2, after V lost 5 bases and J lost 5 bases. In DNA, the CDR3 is TGTGCCAGCAGTCGGACTAGCGGGGGGGGAGATACGCAGTATTTT. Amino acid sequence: CASSRTSGGGDTQYF.

The CDR3 nucleotides are TGTGCCAGCACCCCCGAACAGGGAGCCGGCTATAATTCACCCCTCCACTTT. It is translated as CASTPEQGAGYNSPLHF. J is TRBJ1-6 and V is TRBV11-2; a possible D gene is TRBD1 (6 bases). Germline CDR1 SGHAT, CDR2 FQNNGV. The germline V and J ends were trimmed by 7 bases and 3 bases, with 19 bases remaining between them. This CDR3 has 17 amino acids.

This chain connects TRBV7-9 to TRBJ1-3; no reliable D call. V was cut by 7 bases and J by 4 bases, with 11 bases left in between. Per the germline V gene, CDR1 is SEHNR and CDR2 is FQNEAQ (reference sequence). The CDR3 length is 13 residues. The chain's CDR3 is CASTYSLGNTIYF. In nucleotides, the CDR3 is TGTGCCAGCACCTACTCCTTGGGAAACACCATATATTTT.

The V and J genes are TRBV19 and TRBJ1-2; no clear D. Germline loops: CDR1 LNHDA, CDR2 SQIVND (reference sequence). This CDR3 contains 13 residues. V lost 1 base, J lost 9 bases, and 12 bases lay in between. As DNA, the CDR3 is TGTGCCAGTAGTATAGGGAAGACTCAACGCTACACCTTC. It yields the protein CASSIGKTQRYTF.

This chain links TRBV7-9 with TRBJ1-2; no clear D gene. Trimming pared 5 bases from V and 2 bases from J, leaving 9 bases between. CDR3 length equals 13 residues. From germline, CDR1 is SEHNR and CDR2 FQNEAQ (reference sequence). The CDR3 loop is CASSPKPNYGYTF. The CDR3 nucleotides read TGTGCCAGCAGCCCTAAGCCGAACTATGGCTACACCTTC.

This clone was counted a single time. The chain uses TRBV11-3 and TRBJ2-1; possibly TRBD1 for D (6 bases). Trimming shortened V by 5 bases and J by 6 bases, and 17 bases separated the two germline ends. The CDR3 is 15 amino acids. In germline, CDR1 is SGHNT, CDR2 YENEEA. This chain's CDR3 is CASSRKEQGLNEQFF. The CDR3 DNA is TGTGCCAGCAGCCGCAAGGAACAGGGCCTCAATGAGCAGTTCTTC.

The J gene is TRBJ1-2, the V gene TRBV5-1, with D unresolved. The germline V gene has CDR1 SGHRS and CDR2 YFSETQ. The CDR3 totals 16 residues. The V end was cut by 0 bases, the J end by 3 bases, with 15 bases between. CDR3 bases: TGCGCCAGCAGCTTGGCCGGGGAGGGTGGTTACTATGGCTACACCTTC. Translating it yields CASSLAGEGGYYGYTF.

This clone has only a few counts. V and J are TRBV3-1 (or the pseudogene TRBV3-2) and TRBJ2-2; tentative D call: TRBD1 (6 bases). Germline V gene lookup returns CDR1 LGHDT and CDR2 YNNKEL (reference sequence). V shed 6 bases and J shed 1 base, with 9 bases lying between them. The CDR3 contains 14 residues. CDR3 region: CASRRQENTGELFF. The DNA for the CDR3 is TGTGCCAGCAGGAGACAGGAGAACACCGGGGAGCTGTTTTTT.

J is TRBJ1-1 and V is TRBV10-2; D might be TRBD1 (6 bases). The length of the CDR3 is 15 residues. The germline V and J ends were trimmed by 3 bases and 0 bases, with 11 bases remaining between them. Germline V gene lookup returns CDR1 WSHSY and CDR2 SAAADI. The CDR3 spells CASSEIQGVNTEAFF. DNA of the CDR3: TGCGCCAGCAGTGAAATACAGGGTGTGAACACTGAAGCTTTCTTT.